This TCR beta chain came from a study of shared clonotypes between healthy human individuals. Overall study findings and caveats: Generation probabilities of non-shared clonotypes were lower (relative to those shared by all four donors).

Sequencing used immunoSEQ multiplex PCR; TCRdb keeps in-frame clones, though not all of them. The sample holds around 2.1 million clones, under 95% seen once. A remark on this clone: Its antigen is not known.

Positive CCR7 selection of CD45RO-negative cells yielded the naive CD8 cells, and terminally differentiated effector memory CD45RA+ cells were excluded. Germline assignment: CDR1 SGHRS and CDR2 YFSETQ. The CDR3 sequence is 13 residues long. The ends were cut back, 1 base at V and 7 bases at J, with 9 bases in the middle. The gene calls are TRBV5-1 and TRBJ2-1; D call uncertain. The sequence was obtained from a man aged 18 to 29 in good health. Some clones in this sample may be carry-over from other donors' samples. The sample was naive CD8+ T cells from PBMCs. CDR3 in amino acids: CASSLNSKNEQFF. In DNA form, the CDR3 reads TGCGCCAGCAGCTTGAACAGTAAAAATGAGCAGTTCTTC. The whole variable domain, remainder taken from reference TRBV5-1 and TRBJ2-1, is KAGVTQTPRYLIKTRGQQVTLSCSPISGHRSVSWYQQTPGQGLQFLFEYFSETQRNKGNFPGRFSGRQFSNSRSEMNVSTLELGDSALYLCASSLNSKNEQFFGPGTRLTVL.